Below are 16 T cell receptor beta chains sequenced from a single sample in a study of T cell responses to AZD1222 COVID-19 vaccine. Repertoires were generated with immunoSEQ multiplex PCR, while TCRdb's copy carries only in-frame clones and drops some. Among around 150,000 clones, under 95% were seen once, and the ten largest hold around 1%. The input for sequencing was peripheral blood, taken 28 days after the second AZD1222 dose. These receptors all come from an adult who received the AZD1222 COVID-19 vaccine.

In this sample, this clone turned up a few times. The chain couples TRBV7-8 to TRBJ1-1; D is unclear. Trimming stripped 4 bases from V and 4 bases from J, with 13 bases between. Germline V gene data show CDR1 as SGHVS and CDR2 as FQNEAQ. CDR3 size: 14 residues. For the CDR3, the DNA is TGTGCCAGCAGCTCACAAGAACATGGCACTGAAGCTTTCTTT. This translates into CASSSQEHGTEAFF.

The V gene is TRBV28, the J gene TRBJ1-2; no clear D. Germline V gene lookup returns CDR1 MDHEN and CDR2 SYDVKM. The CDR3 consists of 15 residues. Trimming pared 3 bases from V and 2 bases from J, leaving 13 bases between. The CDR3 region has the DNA TGTGCCAGCAGTTTTGCACCGCGAAAAAACTATGGCTACACCTTC. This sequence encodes CASSFAPRKNYGYTF.

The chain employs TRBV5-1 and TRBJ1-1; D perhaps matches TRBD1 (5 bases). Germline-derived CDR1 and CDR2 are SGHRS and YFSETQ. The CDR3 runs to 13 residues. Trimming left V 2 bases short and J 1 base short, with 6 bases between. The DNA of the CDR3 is TGCGCCAGCAGCTTCACAGGGAACACTGAAGCTTTCTTT. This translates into CASSFTGNTEAFF.

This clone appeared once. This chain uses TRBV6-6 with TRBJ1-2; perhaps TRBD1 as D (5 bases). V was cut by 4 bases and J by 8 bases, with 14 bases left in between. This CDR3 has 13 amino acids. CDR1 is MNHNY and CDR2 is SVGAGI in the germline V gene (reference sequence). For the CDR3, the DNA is TGTGCCAGCAGTTTTACGGCAGGGTGGGGCTACACCTTC. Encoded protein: CASSFTAGWGYTF.

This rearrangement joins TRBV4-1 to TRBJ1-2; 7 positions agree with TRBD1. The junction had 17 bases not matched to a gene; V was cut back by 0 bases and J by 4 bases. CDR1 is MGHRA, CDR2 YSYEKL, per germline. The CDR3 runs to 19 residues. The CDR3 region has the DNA TGCGCCAGCAGCCAAGACTTCTCAGGGGACAGCCTAAGGGGCTATGGCTACACCTTC. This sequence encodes CASSQDFSGDSLRGYGYTF.

CDR3 nucleotides: TGTGCCTGGAGTCCGCGGCCGCCCTACGAGCAGTACTTC. It translates to CAWSPRPPYEQYF. V and J are TRBV30 and TRBJ2-7; D call uncertain. Germline CDR1 GTSNPN, CDR2 SVGIG (reference sequence). The CDR3 has 13 residues. With 2 bases removed from V and 2 bases from J, the gap between germline ends came to 10 bases.

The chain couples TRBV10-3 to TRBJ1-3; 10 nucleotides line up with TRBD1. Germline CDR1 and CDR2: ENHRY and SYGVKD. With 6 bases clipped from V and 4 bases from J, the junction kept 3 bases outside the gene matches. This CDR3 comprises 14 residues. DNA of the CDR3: TGTGCCATCAGGGGACAGGGGAGAGGAAACACCATATATTTT. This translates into CAIRGQGRGNTIYF.

CDR3 sequence reads: CASSPPGRGTYEQYF. Written as DNA, the CDR3 is TGTGCCAGCTCACCACCCGGGAGGGGAACTTACGAGCAGTACTTC. The rearrangement joins TRBV18 to TRBJ2-7, with TRBD2 matching over 8 bases. Germline V gene lookup returns CDR1 KGHSH and CDR2 LQKENI. V shed 0 bases and J 4 bases; nucleotides not matched to a gene: 5. This CDR3 region has 15 residues.

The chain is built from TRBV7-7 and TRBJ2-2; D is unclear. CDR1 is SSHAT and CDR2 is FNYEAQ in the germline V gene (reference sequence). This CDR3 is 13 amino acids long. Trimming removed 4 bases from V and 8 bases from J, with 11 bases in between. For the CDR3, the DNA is TGTGCCAGCAGCTATACTAAGGGAGGGGAGCTGTTTTTT. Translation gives CASSYTKGGELFF. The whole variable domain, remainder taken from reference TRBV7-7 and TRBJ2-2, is GAGVSQSPRYKVTKRGQDVTLRCDPISSHATLYWYQQALGQGPEFLTYFNYEAQPDKSGLPSDRFSAERPEGSISTLTIQRTEQRDSAMYRCASSYTKGGELFFGEGSRLTVL.

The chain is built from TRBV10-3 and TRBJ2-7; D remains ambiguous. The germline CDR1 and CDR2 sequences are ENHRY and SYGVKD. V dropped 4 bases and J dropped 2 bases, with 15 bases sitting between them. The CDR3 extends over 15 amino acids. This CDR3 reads CAISGYGRPAYEQYF. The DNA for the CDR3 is TGTGCCATCAGTGGATATGGAAGACCCGCCTACGAGCAGTACTTC.

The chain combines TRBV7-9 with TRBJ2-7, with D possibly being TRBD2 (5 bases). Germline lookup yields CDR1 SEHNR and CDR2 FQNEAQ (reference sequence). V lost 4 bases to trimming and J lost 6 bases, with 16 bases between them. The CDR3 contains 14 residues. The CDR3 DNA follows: TGTGCCAGCAGCTGGACCCAGGAGGTGGGCGAGCAGTACTTC. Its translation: CASSWTQEVGEQYF.

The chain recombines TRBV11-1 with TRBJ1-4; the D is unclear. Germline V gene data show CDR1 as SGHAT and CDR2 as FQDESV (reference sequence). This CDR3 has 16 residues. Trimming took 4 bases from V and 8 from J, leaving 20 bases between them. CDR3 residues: CASSSLPGLMEEKLFF. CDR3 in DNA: TGTGCCAGCAGCTCCCTTCCGGGCCTAATGGAGGAAAAACTGTTTTTT. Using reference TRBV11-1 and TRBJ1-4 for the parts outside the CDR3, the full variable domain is EAEVAQSPRYKITEKSQAVAFWCDPISGHATLYWYRQILGQGPELLVQFQDESVVDDSQLPKDRFSAERLKGVDSTLKIQPAELGDSAMYLCASSSLPGLMEEKLFFGSGTQLSVL.

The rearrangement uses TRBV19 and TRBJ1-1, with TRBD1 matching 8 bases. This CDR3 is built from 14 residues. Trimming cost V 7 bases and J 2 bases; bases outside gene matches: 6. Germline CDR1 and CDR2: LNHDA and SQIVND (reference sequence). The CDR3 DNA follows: TGTGCCAGTACCTACGGACAGGGAAACACTGAAGCTTTCTTT. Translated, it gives CASTYGQGNTEAFF.

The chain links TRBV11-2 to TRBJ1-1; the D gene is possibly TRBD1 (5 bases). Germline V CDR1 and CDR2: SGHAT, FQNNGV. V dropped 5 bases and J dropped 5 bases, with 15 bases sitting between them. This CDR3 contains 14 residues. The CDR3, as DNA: TGTGCCAGCAGCCAACAGGTTCGTGGTACTGAAGCTTTCTTT. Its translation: CASSQQVRGTEAFF.

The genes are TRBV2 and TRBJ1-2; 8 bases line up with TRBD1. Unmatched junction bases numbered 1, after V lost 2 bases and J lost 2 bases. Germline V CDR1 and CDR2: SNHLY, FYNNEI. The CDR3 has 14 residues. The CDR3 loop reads CASSERTGNYGYTF. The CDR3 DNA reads TGTGCCAGCAGTGAACGGACAGGGAACTATGGCTACACCTTC.

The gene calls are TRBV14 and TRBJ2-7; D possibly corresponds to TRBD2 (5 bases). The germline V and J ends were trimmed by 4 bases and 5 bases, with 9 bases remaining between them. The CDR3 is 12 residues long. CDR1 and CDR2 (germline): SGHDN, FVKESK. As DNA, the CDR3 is TGTGCCAGCAGCCGCCCGGGGAACGAGCAGTACTTC. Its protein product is CASSRPGNEQYF.